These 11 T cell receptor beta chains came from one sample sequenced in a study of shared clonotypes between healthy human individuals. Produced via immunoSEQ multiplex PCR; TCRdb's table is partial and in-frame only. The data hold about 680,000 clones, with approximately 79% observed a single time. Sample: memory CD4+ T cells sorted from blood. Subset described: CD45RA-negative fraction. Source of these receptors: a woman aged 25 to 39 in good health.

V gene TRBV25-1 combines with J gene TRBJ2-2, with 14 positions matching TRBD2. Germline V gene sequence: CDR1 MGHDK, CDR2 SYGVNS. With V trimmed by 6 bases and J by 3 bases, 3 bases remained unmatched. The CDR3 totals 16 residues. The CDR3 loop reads CASSPGLAGDTGELFF. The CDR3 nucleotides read TGTGCCAGCAGCCCGGGACTAGCGGGAGACACCGGGGAGCTGTTTTTT.

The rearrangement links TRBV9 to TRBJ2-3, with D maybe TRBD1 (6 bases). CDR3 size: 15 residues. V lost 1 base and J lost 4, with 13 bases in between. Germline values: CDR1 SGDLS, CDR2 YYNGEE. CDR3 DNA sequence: TGTGCCAGCAGCGTACAGGGGACCCCACCAGATACGCAGTATTTT. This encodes CASSVQGTPPDTQYF.

The CDR3 region has the DNA TGTGCCAGTAGCCCCGACAGGGGAGATTGGGATACGCAGTATTTT. This encodes CASSPDRGDWDTQYF. The V call is TRBV19, the J call TRBJ2-3; 8 nucleotides agree with TRBD1. The V gene end was trimmed by 6 bases and the J gene end by 6 bases; junction bases not matched to a gene: 11. The V gene's germline CDR1 is LNHDA and CDR2 SQIVND (reference sequence). The CDR3 sequence is 15 residues long.

The CDR3 DNA reads as TGTGCCAGCAGCTTAGGACCGAGTGGCGGATCCAACTCCTACGAGCAGTACTTC. It yields the protein CASSLGPSGGSNSYEQYF. V is TRBV7-8 and J is TRBJ2-7; no firm D call. CDR3 length: 18 residues. The V gene lost 1 base and the J gene lost 0 bases, with 19 bases spanning the gap. The germline gives CDR1 SGHVS, CDR2 FQNEAQ. Variable domain in full (rest from reference TRBV7-8 and TRBJ2-7): GAGVSQSPRYKVAKRGQDVALRCDPISGHVSLFWYQQALGQGPEFLTYFQNEAQLDKSGLPSDRFFAERPEGSVSTLKIQRTQQEDSAVYLCASSLGPSGGSNSYEQYFGPGTRLTVT.

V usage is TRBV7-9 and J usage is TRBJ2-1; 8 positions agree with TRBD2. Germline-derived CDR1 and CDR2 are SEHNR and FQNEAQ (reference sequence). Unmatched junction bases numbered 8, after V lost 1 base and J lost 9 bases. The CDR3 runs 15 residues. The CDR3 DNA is TGTGCCAGCAGCTTAGGGCTAGCGGGTTCTGGTGAGCAGTTCTTC. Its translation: CASSLGLAGSGEQFF.

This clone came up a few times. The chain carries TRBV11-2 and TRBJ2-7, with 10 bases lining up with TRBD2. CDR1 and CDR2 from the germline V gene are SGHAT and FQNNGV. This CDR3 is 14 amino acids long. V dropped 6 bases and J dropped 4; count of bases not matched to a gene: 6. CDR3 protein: CASRVSGRPYEQYF. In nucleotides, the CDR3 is TGTGCCAGCAGAGTTAGCGGGAGGCCGTACGAGCAGTACTTC.

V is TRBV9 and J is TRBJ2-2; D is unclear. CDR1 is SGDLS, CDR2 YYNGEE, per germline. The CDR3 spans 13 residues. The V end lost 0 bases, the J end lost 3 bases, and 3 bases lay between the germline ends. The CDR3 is CASSVDHTGELFF. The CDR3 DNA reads TGTGCCAGCAGCGTAGACCACACCGGGGAGCTGTTTTTT.

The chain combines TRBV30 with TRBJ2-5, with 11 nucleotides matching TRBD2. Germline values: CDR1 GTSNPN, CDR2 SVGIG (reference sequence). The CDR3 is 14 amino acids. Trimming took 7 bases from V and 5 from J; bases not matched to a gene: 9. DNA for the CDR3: TGTGCCTCATCCGGGACTAGCGGCTCGGAGACCCAGTACTTC. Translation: CASSGTSGSETQYF.

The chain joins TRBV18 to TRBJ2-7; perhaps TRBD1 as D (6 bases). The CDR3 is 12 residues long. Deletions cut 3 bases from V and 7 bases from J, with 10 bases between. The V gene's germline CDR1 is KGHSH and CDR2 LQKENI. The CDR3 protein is CASSPGTPEQYF. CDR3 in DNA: TGTGCCAGCTCACCTGGGACACCTGAGCAGTACTTC.

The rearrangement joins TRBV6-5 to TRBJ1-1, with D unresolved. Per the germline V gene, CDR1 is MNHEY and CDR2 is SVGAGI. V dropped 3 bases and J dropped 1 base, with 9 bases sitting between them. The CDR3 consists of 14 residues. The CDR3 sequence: CASSYKRRNTEAFF. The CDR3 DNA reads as TGTGCCAGCAGTTATAAACGGAGGAACACTGAAGCTTTCTTT.

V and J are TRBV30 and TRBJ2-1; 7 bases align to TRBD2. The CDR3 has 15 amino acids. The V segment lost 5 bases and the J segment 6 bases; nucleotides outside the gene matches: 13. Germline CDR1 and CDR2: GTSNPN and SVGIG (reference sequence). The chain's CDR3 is CAWQEASGTFNEQFF. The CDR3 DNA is TGTGCCTGGCAGGAGGCGAGCGGGACCTTCAATGAGCAGTTCTTC.